This TCR beta chain was retrieved from a study of shared clonotypes between healthy human individuals. Study in general: Donor composition was a couple of women and a few men, aged 18 to 49. Overall study results and limits: Shared clonotypes: 4.5% to 5% naive CD4, 3% to 3.5% naive CD8, less than 2.5% memory CD4, 0.35% to 0.5% memory CD8.

Investigators divided CD4+ cells into CD45RA+ naive and CD45RA-negative memory subsets. Measured with immunoSEQ multiplex PCR; TCRdb has only the in-frame clones, and not every one. Of approximately 2.5 million clones in the sample, over 85% were seen once. In regard to this clone: Its cognate antigen is unknown.

The V end lost 5 bases, the J end lost 0 bases, and 11 bases lay between the germline ends. This CDR3 is 15 amino acids long. Germline CDR1 is MGHDK and CDR2 is SYGVNS. This sequence originates from a man younger than 35 in good health. Some clones in this sample may be carry-over from other donors' samples. Sequenced: naive CD4+ T cells from PBMCs. The sample's subset: CD45RA+ positively selected. The chain couples TRBV25-1 to TRBJ2-1, with D hard to call. This CDR3 is CASSWGSSSYNEQFF. The CDR3, as DNA: TGTGCCAGCAGTTGGGGTAGCTCCTCCTACAATGAGCAGTTCTTC.